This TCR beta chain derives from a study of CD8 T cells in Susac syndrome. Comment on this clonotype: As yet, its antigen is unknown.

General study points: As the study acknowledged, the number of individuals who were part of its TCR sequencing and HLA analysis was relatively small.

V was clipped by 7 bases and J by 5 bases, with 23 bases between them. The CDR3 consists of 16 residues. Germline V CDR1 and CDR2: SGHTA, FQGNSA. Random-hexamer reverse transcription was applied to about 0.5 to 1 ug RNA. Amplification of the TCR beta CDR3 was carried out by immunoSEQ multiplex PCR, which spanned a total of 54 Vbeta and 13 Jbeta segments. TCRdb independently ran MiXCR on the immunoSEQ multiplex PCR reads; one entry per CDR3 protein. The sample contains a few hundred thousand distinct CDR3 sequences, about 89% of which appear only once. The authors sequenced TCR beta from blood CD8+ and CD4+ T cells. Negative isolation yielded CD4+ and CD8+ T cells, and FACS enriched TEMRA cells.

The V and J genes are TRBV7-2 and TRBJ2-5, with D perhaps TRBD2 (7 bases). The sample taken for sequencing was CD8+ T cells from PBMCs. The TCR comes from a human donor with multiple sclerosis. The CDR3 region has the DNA TGTGCCAGCACCCAGAGGGGGGGGCGCGTCCAGGAGACCCAGTACTTC. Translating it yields CASTQRGGRVQETQYF.